The 11 T cell receptor beta chains in this list originate from one sample, sequenced in a study of spatial heterogeneity in lung cancer. For these TCRs, the target antigens are not known. Study-level findings and limits: Tumors with more nonsynonymous mutations had more expanded intratumoral alpha and beta TCRs.

The time point denotes: sample taken at primary tumor resection. A single record per CDR3 protein comes from TCRdb applying MiXCR to the 5' RACE reads. The profile shows 5,000 or so distinct CDR3 sequences, roughly 22% of them singletons. The sample in question was lung tumor tissue, obtained at surgery. The receptors were sampled from a male donor with early-stage non-small cell lung cancer.

This clonotype showed up just a few times. The chain has TRBV7-8 and TRBJ1-1, with a tentative D call TRBD1 (5 bases). Germline V gene lookup returns CDR1 SGHVS and CDR2 FQNEAQ. The CDR3 is 13 residues long. The V end was cut by 5 bases, the J end by 10 bases, with 17 bases between. CDR3 in DNA: TGTGCCAGCAGCCCCCAGGAGGGGAGTGGAGCTTTCTTT. This translates into CASSPQEGSGAFF. The whole variable domain, filled in from reference TRBV7-8 and TRBJ1-1, reads GAGVSQSPRYKVAKRGQDVALRCDPISGHVSLFWYQQALGQGPEFLTYFQNEAQLDKSGLPSDRFFAERPEGSVSTLKIQRTQQEDSAVYLCASSPQEGSGAFFGQGTRLTVV.

By its share, this clonotype is medium-sized. This rearrangement joins TRBV7-6 to TRBJ1-2; TRBD1 aligns across 10 bases. Germline loops: CDR1 SGHVS, CDR2 FNYEAQ. Trimming at V came to 1 base and at J to 8 bases, leaving 1 base not matched to a gene. CDR3 length: 13 residues. The CDR3, as DNA: TGTGCCAGCAGCTTAGGACAGGGGGCGGGCTACACCTTC. Encoded protein: CASSLGQGAGYTF.

This clonotype was seen ten or more times. The rearrangement joins TRBV20-1 to TRBJ2-7; either TRBD1 or TRBD2 may supply D (5 bases each). V shed 4 bases and J shed 3 bases, with 25 bases lying between them. The CDR3 is 17 amino acids. CDR1 and CDR2 from the germline V gene are DFQATT and SNEGSKA (reference sequence). As DNA, the CDR3 is TGCAGTGCTACCCTACGGGACGACTCCCTACCAGACTACGAGCAGTACTTC. As protein: CSATLRDDSLPDYEQYF.

This clonotype was seen repeatedly, ten times or more. The CDR3 nucleotides are TGTGCCAGCAGCACTCCCCAGGGCGGGGGCACAGATACGCAGTATTTT. Its translation: CASSTPQGGGTDTQYF. The chain recombines TRBV28 with TRBJ2-3; possibly TRBD2 for D (6 bases). Trimming took 6 bases from V and 1 from J, leaving 17 bases between them. The CDR3 loop spans 16 amino acids. CDR1 and CDR2 (germline): MDHEN, SYDVKM. The whole variable domain, filled in from reference TRBV28 and TRBJ2-3, reads DVKVTQSSRYLVKRTGEKVFLECVQDMDHENMFWYRQDPGLGLRLIYFSYDVKMKEKGDIPEGYSVSREKKERFSLILESASTNQTSMYLCASSTPQGGGTDTQYFGPGTRLTVL.

The chain combines TRBV24-1 with TRBJ2-5; D tentatively fits TRBD1 or TRBD2 (5 bases each). CDR1 KGHDR and CDR2 SFDVKD come from the germline V gene. The CDR3 is 14 residues long. Trimming took 4 bases from V and 1 from J, leaving 9 bases between them. The CDR3 sequence is CATSESGRQETQYF. In DNA form, the CDR3 reads TGTGCCACCAGTGAGTCGGGACGCCAAGAGACCCAGTACTTC.

This clonotype was recorded at least ten times. An end of the junction differs from the germline gene, which may be a read error. V gene TRBV18 combines with J gene TRBJ2-5; TRBD2 is a possible D gene (5 bases). The V gene's germline CDR1 is KGHSH and CDR2 LQKENI. The CDR3 spans 14 residues. The CDR3 spells CASSPLAWEETRYF. The CDR3 DNA reads TGTGCCAGCTCACCACTAGCGTGGGAAGAGACCCGGTACTTC.

This clonotype was counted at least ten times. The chain is built from TRBV6-5 and TRBJ1-4; no clear D. There are 14 residues in the CDR3. Between the trimmed V and J ends, which lost 6 bases and 4 bases, there was a span of 12 bases. Germline CDR1 is MNHEY and CDR2 is SVGAGI. DNA for the CDR3: TGTGCCAGCAGGGAGGGCAGCCTTAATGAAAAACTGTTTTTT. Residues: CASREGSLNEKLFF.

This clonotype rates as medium-sized. The gene calls are TRBV29-1 and TRBJ2-5; 10 positions agree with TRBD2. The CDR3 contains 13 residues. V was pared by 6 bases and J by 9 bases, with 10 bases of the junction left unmatched. Germline assignment: CDR1 SQVTM and CDR2 ANQGSEA. The CDR3 sequence is CSVVLSGRGAQYF. The DNA of the CDR3 is TGCAGCGTGGTCCTCAGCGGGAGGGGGGCCCAGTACTTC.

By frequency in the sample, this clonotype is medium-sized (0.01 to 0.1%). The gene calls are TRBV6-1 and TRBJ2-1, with no clear D. CDR3 length equals 13 residues. Per the germline V gene, CDR1 is MNHNS and CDR2 is SASEGT. The V end was cut by 7 bases, the J end by 16 bases, with 23 bases between. CDR3 nucleotide sequence: TGTGCCAGCACAAACTACGGGCCCCCTAGAAACTTCTTC. Residues: CASTNYGPPRNFF.

By share, this clonotype counts as medium-sized. V is TRBV28 and J is TRBJ1-5, with 8 bases identical to TRBD1. The CDR3 is 14 residues long. CDR1 is MDHEN and CDR2 is SYDVKM in the germline V gene. V shed 10 bases, J shed 5 bases, and the junction held 10 bases outside the gene matches. CDR3 region: CAISRGRQDQPQHF. CDR3 in DNA: TGTGCCATTTCCAGGGGGCGTCAGGATCAGCCCCAGCATTTT.

This clonotype is termed large. The CDR3 loop is CASSHPRGELFF. The CDR3 DNA reads as TGTGCCAGCAGCCACCCAAGAGGGGAGCTGTTTTTT. This chain connects TRBV6-5 to TRBJ2-2; D is uncertain. There are 12 residues in the CDR3. The germline V gene has CDR1 MNHEY and CDR2 SVGAGI. Between the trimmed V and J ends, which lost 6 bases and 8 bases, there was a span of 10 bases.